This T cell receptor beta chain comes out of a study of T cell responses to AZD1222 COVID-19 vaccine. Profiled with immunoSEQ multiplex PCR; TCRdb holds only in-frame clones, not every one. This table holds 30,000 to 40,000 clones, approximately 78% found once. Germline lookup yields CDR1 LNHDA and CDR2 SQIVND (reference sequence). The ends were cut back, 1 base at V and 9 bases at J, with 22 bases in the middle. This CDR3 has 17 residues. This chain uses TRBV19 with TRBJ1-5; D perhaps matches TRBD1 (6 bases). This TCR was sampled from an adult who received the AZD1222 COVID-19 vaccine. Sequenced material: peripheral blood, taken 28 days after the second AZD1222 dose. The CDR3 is CASSIAMGPRGITPQHF. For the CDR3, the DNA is TGTGCCAGTAGTATAGCCATGGGGCCCAGGGGCATCACGCCCCAGCATTTT.